This T cell receptor (beta chain) originates from a study of pediatric ulcerative colitis. Germline CDR1 and CDR2: MNHNY and SVGAGI (reference sequence). Trimming removed 1 base at V and 6 bases at J, with 13 bases between. This CDR3 is built from 14 residues. The method was immunoSEQ multiplex PCR; TCRdb's version includes in-frame clones alone and lacks a portion of them. The table has tens of thousands of clones, 70% to 85% seen once. The source is a boy between 10 and 17 years old with moderate ulcerative colitis. This chain links TRBV6-6 with TRBJ2-7; D possibly corresponds to TRBD2 (5 bases). Sequenced material: blood. The CDR3 DNA reads as TGTGCCAGCAGTTACTTCGTCGCCGCGGGCGAGCAGTACTTC. It is translated as CASSYFVAAGEQYF.